This T cell receptor beta chain was obtained from a study of blood T cell repertoires in COVID-19. Study background: The United States, Italy and Spain provided the acute and convalescent COVID-19 samples.

Losses at the gene ends were 1 base for V and 7 bases for J; bases not matched to a gene: 8. CDR3 length: 16 residues. Germline CDR1 is LGHNA and CDR2 is YNFKEQ. How the authors handled the data: Reference gene primer amplification in the assay estimated nucleated cell counts. TCRdb's table, derived via immunoSEQ multiplex PCR, lists solely in-frame clones and lacks some. The DNA gave D and trimming, while V, J and clone size come from that table. Of tens of thousands of clones detected, roughly 85% appear once; the ten largest clones hold about 3.3%. The TCR comes from a man aged 45-60 years with acute or convalescent COVID-19. This chain joins TRBV4-2 and TRBJ2-4; 9 nucleotides agree with TRBD2. The material sequenced was peripheral blood. The CDR3: CASSQGGAGGPNIQYF. The CDR3 DNA reads TGTGCCAGCAGCCAAGGTGGGGCGGGGGGGCCGAACATTCAGTACTTC.